This T cell receptor (beta chain) was sequenced for a study of T cell changes during pregnancy in multiple sclerosis. Method: immunoSEQ multiplex PCR; TCRdb's copy keeps in-frame clones and lacks some. The table records about 18,000 clones, more than 75% of them present only once. V trimming: 4 bases; J trimming: 0 bases; junction bases outside the gene matches: 3. CDR3 length: 15 amino acids. Germline V gene lookup returns CDR1 MGHRA and CDR2 YSYEKL. Sequencing was performed on CD4+ T cells from peripheral blood mononuclear cells, taken in the first trimester of pregnancy. The sequence derives from a female donor in good health, enrolled as a control in a pregnancy study. The V and J genes are TRBV4-1 and TRBJ2-1; 7 bases map to TRBD1. The CDR3 loop reads CASSRDRVSYNEQFF. The CDR3 region has the DNA TGCGCCAGCAGCCGCGACAGGGTCTCCTACAATGAGCAGTTCTTC.